This entry concerns a single TCR beta chain. The target antigen is unknown. The source of the sample is a study of T cell responses to AZD1222 COVID-19 vaccine. Study results and caveats: Only five to seven AZD1222 recipients tested seropositive at baseline. Repertoires were obtained solely post-peak T cell response.

Only in-frame clones appear in the TCRdb table, and some are missing; sequencing was by immunoSEQ multiplex PCR. The sample includes about 54,000 clones, 70% to 90% of them seen just once. The CDR3 is 22 amino acids. Germline V gene data show CDR1 as MNHEY and CDR2 as SMNVEV (reference sequence). The ends were cut back, 2 bases at V and 0 bases at J, with 26 bases in the middle. This receptor was obtained from an adult in good health. J is TRBJ2-6 and V is TRBV27, with D perhaps matching TRBD1 (6 bases). The sequenced sample was peripheral blood, obtained on day 0 of AZD1222 vaccination. CDR3 nucleotides: TGTGCCAGCAGTTTAGAAGCCGACACGGGGCAGGGGCCCTTCTCTGGGGCCAACGTCCTGACTTTC. Residues: CASSLEADTGQGPFSGANVLTF.